These 24 T cell receptor beta chains were sequenced from one sample in a study of cytomegalovirus exposure and HLA in healthy donors. The PCR ran on 60 Vbeta and 13 Jbeta primers. Only in-frame clones appear in the TCRdb table, and some are missing; sequencing was by immunoSEQ multiplex PCR. The sample data list 150,000 to 200,000 clones. The sequenced material came from PBMCs. Source of these receptors: a boy between 10 and 17 years old in good health and CMV-seronegative.

CDR3 in DNA: TGTGCCAGCAGCGTCGGGACAGGGAACACTGAAGCTTTCTTT. Translated: CASSVGTGNTEAFF. The chain carries TRBV7-3 and TRBJ1-1, with 8 positions matching TRBD1. Germline V gene sequence: CDR1 SGHTA, CDR2 FQGTGA. CDR3 length: 14 residues. J was trimmed by 1 base and V by 5 bases; bases with no gene match: 3.

The chain uses TRBV5-1 and TRBJ2-3, with TRBD1 matching 7 bases. This CDR3 spans 13 amino acids. Germline CDR1 and CDR2: SGHRS and YFSETQ. The ends lost 4 bases at V and 6 bases at J; junction bases unmatched: 5. The CDR3 protein is CASSRDRGDTQYF. Here the CDR3 DNA reads TGCGCCAGCAGCCGGGACAGAGGCGATACGCAGTATTTT.

The chain has TRBV6-1 and TRBJ2-7, with 7 bases aligning to TRBD1. The CDR3 has 14 residues. Germline V gene lookup returns CDR1 MNHNS and CDR2 SASEGT. V gave up 3 bases and J gave up 1 base; unmatched junction bases: 3. The chain's CDR3 is CASSEPGQSYEQYF. DNA for the CDR3: TGTGCCAGCAGTGAGCCGGGACAGTCCTACGAGCAGTACTTC.

The chain couples TRBV7-2 to TRBJ2-1; 9 bases fit TRBD2. The CDR3 totals 15 residues. The ends lost 11 bases at V and 7 bases at J; junction bases unmatched: 15. The germline V gene encodes CDR1 SGHTA and CDR2 FQGNSA. CDR3 region: CALAGGPVSVNEQFF. CDR3 bases: TGTGCCTTGGCGGGGGGGCCGGTTTCGGTAAATGAGCAGTTCTTC.

Notes on this clone: One junction end does not reproduce the germline sequence, and a read error may be involved. V and J are TRBV7-7 and TRBJ2-5; 11 bases align to TRBD2. CDR3 length: 15 amino acids. Germline V lookup: CDR1 SSHAT, CDR2 FNYEAQ (reference sequence). The CDR3 reads CASSLGTSGGGTQYF. The CDR3 region has the DNA TGTGCTAGCAGCTTAGGAACTAGCGGGGGAGGGACCCAGTACTTC.

CDR3 amino acids: CASSPRQLEETQYF. Written as DNA, the CDR3 is TGTGCCAGCTCACCCCGACAGTTGGAGGAGACCCAGTACTTC. The V and J genes are TRBV18 and TRBJ2-5, with TRBD1 as a possible D gene (5 bases). The CDR3 sequence is 14 residues long. Per germline, CDR1 KGHSH and CDR2 LQKENI. V was clipped by 3 bases and J by 5 bases, with 13 bases between them.

V is TRBV7-8 and J is TRBJ2-4; the match to TRBD1 covers 8 bases. Trimming cost V 0 bases and J 8 bases; bases outside gene matches: 6. Germline CDR1 SGHVS, CDR2 FQNEAQ. This CDR3 has 15 residues. The CDR3 sequence: CASSLAPDRAHIQYF. In DNA, the CDR3 is TGTGCCAGCAGCTTAGCCCCGGACAGGGCCCACATTCAGTACTTC.

This chain connects TRBV28 to TRBJ1-2, with 9 nucleotides matching TRBD1. Germline lookup yields CDR1 MDHEN and CDR2 SYDVKM. The trim removed 5 bases at V and 4 bases at J, leaving 2 bases unmatched. This CDR3 spans 13 amino acids. CDR3 coding DNA: TGTGCCAGCAGTACGACAGGGGGCTATGGCTACACCTTC. This encodes CASSTTGGYGYTF.

This chain uses TRBV7-2 with TRBJ1-2; the match to TRBD1 covers 7 bases. CDR3 size: 13 residues. Trimming at V came to 5 bases and at J to 5 bases, leaving 5 bases not matched to a gene. Germline assignment: CDR1 SGHTA and CDR2 FQGNSA. The DNA for the CDR3 is TGTGCCAGCAGCGCCGGGACAGCATATGGCTACACCTTC. Translation: CASSAGTAYGYTF.

The chain has TRBV5-1 and TRBJ2-7, with 9 bases identical to TRBD1. CDR1 is SGHRS, CDR2 YFSETQ, per germline. The CDR3 contains 15 residues. V trimming: 4 bases; J trimming: 2 bases; junction bases outside the gene matches: 7. This chain's CDR3 is CASSAAQGATYEQYF. In DNA form, the CDR3 reads TGCGCCAGCAGCGCCGCACAGGGGGCGACCTACGAGCAGTACTTC.

The chain employs TRBV7-3 and TRBJ2-5; 10 nucleotides agree with TRBD2. With V trimmed by 2 bases and J by 5 bases, 5 bases remained unmatched. The CDR3 is 15 amino acids. Germline V gene sequence: CDR1 SGHTA, CDR2 FQGTGA. CDR3 nucleotide sequence: TGTGCCAGCAGCTTAGGAGCGGGGGGGCGCGAGACCCAGTACTTC. Protein: CASSLGAGGRETQYF.

This chain uses TRBV15 with TRBJ1-3; maybe TRBD1 (6 bases). Deletions cut 1 base from V and 0 bases from J, with 10 bases between. Germline V gene data show CDR1 as LNHNV and CDR2 as YYDKDF (reference sequence). This CDR3 contains 16 residues. The CDR3 DNA follows: TGTGCCACCAGCAGAGGAATGACAGGCTCTGGAAACACCATATATTTT. It codes for CATSRGMTGSGNTIYF.

The V and J genes are TRBV10-3 and TRBJ1-1; weak D call: TRBD1 (6 bases). This CDR3 has 17 amino acids. The germline CDR1 and CDR2 sequences are ENHRY and SYGVKD. V was cut by 0 bases and J by 3 bases, with 17 bases left in between. CDR3 in DNA: TGTGCCATCAGTGAGTCCCAGGGGCGGGGGGATTACACTGAAGCTTTCTTT. It yields the protein CAISESQGRGDYTEAFF.

V usage is TRBV7-9 and J usage is TRBJ2-3, with 12 positions matching TRBD2. Trimming at V came to 5 bases and at J to 7 bases, leaving 7 bases not matched to a gene. Germline CDR1 reads SEHNR; CDR2 reads FQNEAQ (reference sequence). CDR3 size: 15 residues. This CDR3 is CASSPTSGGTNTQYF. CDR3 coding DNA: TGTGCCAGCAGCCCGACTAGCGGGGGCACCAATACGCAGTATTTT.

The chain links TRBV4-1 to TRBJ2-3; D may be TRBD2 (5 bases). Trimming removed 1 base from V and 4 bases from J, with 18 bases in between. From germline, CDR1 is MGHRA and CDR2 YSYEKL. CDR3 size: 17 residues. The CDR3 DNA reads as TGCGCCAGCAGCCAAGTCGTCGGGAACTCGGCCGCAGATACGCAGTATTTT. It codes for CASSQVVGNSAADTQYF.

The rearrangement joins TRBV11-2 to TRBJ1-2; D perhaps matches TRBD1 (5 bases). The V end lost 4 bases, the J end lost 6 bases, and 12 bases lay between the germline ends. Germline values: CDR1 SGHAT, CDR2 FQNNGV. CDR3 length equals 13 residues. The CDR3 DNA sequence: TGTGCCAGCAGCTCCGGTTGGGGGGATGGCTACACCTTC. Its protein is CASSSGWGDGYTF. The full variable domain, its missing parts supplied by reference TRBV11-2 and TRBJ1-2, is EAGVAQSPRYKIIEKRQSVAFWCNPISGHATLYWYQQILGQGPKLLIQFQNNGVVDDSQLPKDRFSAERLKGVDSTLKIQPAKLEDSAVYLCASSSGWGDGYTFGSGTRLTVV.

V is TRBV11-2 and J is TRBJ1-3, with a possible D match to TRBD1 (6 bases). Germline assignment: CDR1 SGHAT and CDR2 FQNNGV. V was pared by 4 bases and J by 0 bases, with 19 bases between. The CDR3 covers 18 residues. The CDR3 nucleotides are TGTGCCAGCAGCTCGGACCAGGGGCCGGACCGCTCTGGAAACACCATATATTTT. Translated, it gives CASSSDQGPDRSGNTIYF.

The chain has TRBV11-2 and TRBJ2-5; D is possibly TRBD1 (5 bases). Germline V CDR1 and CDR2: SGHAT, FQNNGV. The ends were cut back, 4 bases at V and 5 bases at J, with 20 bases in the middle. The CDR3 is 16 residues long. The CDR3 DNA sequence: TGTGCCAGCAGCTCAGGCCCGGACATCAAGAAGGAGACCCAGTACTTC. This codes for CASSSGPDIKKETQYF.

The rearrangement links TRBV4-1 to TRBJ2-3; D ambiguous. From germline, CDR1 is MGHRA and CDR2 YSYEKL. The CDR3 has 14 amino acids. Trimming left V 0 bases short and J 1 base short, with 5 bases between. CDR3 DNA sequence: TGCGCCAGCAGCCAAGATGTAGGCACAGATACGCAGTATTTT. Its protein product is CASSQDVGTDTQYF.

The rearrangement joins TRBV9 to TRBJ2-1; 14 nucleotides agree with TRBD2. The CDR3 extends over 17 amino acids. The junction had 4 bases not matched to a gene; V was cut back by 0 bases and J by 5 bases. The V gene's germline CDR1 is SGDLS and CDR2 YYNGEE. CDR3 coding DNA: TGTGCCAGCAGCGTAGCTTTGGGACTAGCGGGGGACAATGAGCAGTTCTTC. Its protein is CASSVALGLAGDNEQFF.

The genes are TRBV7-5 and TRBJ2-7; no DNA check was done on the table's D call, TRBD1. TRBV7-5 is classified as a pseudogene. The CDR3 loop spans 14 amino acids. The CDR3 protein is CARSSGDSSYEQYF. CDR3 DNA: TGTGCCAGAAGCTCAGGGGACAGCTCCTACGAGCAGTACTTC.

V is TRBV6-6 and J is TRBJ2-7; a weak D match, TRBD2 (6 bases). This CDR3 region has 13 residues. CDR1 and CDR2 (germline): MNHNY, SVGAGI (reference sequence). Trimming shortened V by 8 bases and J by 0 bases, and 11 bases separated the two germline ends. DNA of the CDR3: TGTGCCAGCCGGGACTTTTCCTCCTACGAGCAGTACTTC. This translates into CASRDFSSYEQYF.

The V gene is TRBV5-6, the J gene TRBJ2-1, with 8 bases matching TRBD2. The CDR3 runs to 15 residues. In germline, CDR1 is SGHDT, CDR2 YYEEEE. V shed 2 bases, J shed 4 bases, and the junction held 5 bases outside the gene matches. CDR3: CASSFNQRGYNEQFF. The CDR3 nucleotides are TGTGCCAGCAGCTTTAACCAGCGGGGGTACAATGAGCAGTTCTTC.

The gene calls are TRBV9 and TRBJ1-6, with TRBD1 matching over 9 bases. There are 13 residues in the CDR3. Germline V gene lookup returns CDR1 SGDLS and CDR2 YYNGEE. Trimming took 6 bases from V and 10 from J; bases not matched to a gene: 5. The CDR3 spells CASTDRGGSPLHF. Here the CDR3 DNA reads TGTGCCAGCACCGACAGGGGGGGATCACCCCTCCACTTT.